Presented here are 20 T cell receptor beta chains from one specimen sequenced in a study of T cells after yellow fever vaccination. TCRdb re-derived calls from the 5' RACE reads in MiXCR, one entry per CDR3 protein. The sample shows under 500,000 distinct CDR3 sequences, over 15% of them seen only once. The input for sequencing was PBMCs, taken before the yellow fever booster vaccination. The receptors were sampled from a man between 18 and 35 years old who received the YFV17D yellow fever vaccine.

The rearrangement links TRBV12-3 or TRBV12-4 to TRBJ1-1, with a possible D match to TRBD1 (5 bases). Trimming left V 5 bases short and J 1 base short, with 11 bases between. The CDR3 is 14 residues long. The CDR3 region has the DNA TGTGCCAGCAGTCCCATGACAGCGAACACTGAAGCTTTCTTT. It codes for CASSPMTANTEAFF.

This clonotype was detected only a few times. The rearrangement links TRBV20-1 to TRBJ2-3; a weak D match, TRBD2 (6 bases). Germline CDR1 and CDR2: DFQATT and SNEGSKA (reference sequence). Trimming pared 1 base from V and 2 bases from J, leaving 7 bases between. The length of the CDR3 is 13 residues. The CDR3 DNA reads TGCAGTGCTAGAGCGGGGGTCACAGATACGCAGTATTTT. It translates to CSARAGVTDTQYF.

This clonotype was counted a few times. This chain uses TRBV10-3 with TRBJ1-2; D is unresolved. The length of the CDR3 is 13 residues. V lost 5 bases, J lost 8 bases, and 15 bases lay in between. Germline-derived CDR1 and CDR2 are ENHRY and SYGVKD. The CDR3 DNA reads TGTGCCATCAGTTCCGGACTCCTAGGCGGCTACACCTTC. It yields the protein CAISSGLLGGYTF.

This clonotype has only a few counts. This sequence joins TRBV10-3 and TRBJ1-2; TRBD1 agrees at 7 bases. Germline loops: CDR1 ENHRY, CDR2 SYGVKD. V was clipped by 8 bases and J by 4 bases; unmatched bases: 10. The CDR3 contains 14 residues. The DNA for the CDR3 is TGTGCCATCTCCGGACAGGCATTTCCCTATGGCTACACCTTC. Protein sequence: CAISGQAFPYGYTF.

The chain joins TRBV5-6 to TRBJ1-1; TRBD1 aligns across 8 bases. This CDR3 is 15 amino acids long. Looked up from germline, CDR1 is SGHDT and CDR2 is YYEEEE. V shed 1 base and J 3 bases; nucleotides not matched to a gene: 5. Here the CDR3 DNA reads TGTGCCAGCAGCTTGCCAGGGGGCCTATACACTGAAGCTTTCTTT. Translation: CASSLPGGLYTEAFF.

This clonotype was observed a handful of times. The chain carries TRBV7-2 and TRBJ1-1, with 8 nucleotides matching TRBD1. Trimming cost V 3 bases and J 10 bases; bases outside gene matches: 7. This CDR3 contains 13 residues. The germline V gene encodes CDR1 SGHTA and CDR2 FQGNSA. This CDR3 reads CASSFDRGGGAFF. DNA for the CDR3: TGTGCCAGCAGCTTCGACAGGGGTGGCGGAGCTTTCTTT. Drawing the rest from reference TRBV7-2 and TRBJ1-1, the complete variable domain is GAGVSQSPSNKVTEKGKDVELRCDPISGHTALYWYRQSLGQGLEFLIYFQGNSAPDKSGLPSDRFSAERTGGSVSTLTIQRTQQEDSAVYLCASSFDRGGGAFFGQGTRLTVV.

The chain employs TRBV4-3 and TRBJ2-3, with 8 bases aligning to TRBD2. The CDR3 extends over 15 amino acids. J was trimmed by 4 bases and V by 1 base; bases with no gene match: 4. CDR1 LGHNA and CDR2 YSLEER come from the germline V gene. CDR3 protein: CASSQGAGVADTQYF. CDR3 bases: TGCGCCAGCAGCCAAGGAGCGGGGGTCGCAGATACGCAGTATTTT.

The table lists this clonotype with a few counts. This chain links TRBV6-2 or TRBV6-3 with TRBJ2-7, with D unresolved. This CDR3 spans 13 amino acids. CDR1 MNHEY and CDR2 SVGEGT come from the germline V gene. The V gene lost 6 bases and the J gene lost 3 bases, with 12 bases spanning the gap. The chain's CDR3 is CASRTSRYYEQYV. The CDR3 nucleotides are TGTGCCAGCAGGACTTCCCGATACTACGAGCAGTACGTC.

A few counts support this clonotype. The CDR3 sequence: CASGVQGGGNTEAFF. The CDR3 bases are TGTGCCAGCGGGGTACAGGGAGGGGGGAACACTGAAGCTTTCTTT. The gene calls are TRBV5-5 and TRBJ1-1; D perhaps matches TRBD1 (6 bases). This CDR3 has 15 amino acids. Germline CDR1 reads SGHKS; CDR2 reads YYEKEE (reference sequence). V was shortened by 7 bases and J by 1 base, with 17 bases between the two germline ends.

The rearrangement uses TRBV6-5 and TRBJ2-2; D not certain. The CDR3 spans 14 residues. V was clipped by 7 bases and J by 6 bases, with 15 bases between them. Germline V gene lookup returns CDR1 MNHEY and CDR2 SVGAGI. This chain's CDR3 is CASKEWSVSGELFF. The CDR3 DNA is TGTGCCAGCAAGGAGTGGAGTGTTTCCGGGGAGCTGTTTTTT.

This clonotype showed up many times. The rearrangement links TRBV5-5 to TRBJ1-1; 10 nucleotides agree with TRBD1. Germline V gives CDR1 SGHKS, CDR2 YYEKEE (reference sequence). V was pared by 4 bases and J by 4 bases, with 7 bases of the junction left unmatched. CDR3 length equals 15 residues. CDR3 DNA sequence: TGTGCCAGCAGCCAGTGGACAGGGGGAATCACTGAAGCTTTCTTT. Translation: CASSQWTGGITEAFF.

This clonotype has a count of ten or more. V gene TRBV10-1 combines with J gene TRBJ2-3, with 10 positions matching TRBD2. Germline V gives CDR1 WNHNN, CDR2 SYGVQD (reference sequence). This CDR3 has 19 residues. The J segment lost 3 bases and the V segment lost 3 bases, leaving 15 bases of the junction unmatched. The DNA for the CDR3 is TGCGCCAGCAGTGACCTTACTAGCGGGGACGACGGCAGGACAGATACGCAGTATTTT. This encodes CASSDLTSGDDGRTDTQYF.

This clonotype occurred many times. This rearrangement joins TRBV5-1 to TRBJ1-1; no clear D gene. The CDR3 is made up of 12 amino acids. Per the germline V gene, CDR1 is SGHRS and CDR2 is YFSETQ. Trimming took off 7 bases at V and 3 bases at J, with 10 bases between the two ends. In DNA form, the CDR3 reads TGCGCCAGCCGGGCAGACTACACTGAAGCTTTCTTT. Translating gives CASRADYTEAFF.

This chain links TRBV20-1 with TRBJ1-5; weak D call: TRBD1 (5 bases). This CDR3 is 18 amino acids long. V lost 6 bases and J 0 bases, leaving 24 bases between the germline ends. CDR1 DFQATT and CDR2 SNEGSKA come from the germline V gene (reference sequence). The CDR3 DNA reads TGCAGTGCCCCCCCCACGACAGACCTCGGGGTTAGCAATCAGCCCCAGCATTTT. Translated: CSAPPTTDLGVSNQPQHF.

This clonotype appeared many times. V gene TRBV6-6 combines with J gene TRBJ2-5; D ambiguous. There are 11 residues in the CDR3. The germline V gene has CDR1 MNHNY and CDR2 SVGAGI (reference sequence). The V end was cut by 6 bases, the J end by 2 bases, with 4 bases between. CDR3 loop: CASRLQETQYF. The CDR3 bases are TGTGCCAGCAGGCTTCAAGAGACCCAGTACTTC.

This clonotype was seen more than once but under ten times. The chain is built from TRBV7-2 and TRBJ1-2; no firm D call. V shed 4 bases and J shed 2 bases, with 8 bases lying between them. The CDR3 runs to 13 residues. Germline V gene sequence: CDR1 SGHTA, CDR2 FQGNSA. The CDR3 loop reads CASSYDKNYGYTF. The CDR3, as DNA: TGTGCCAGCAGCTACGACAAGAACTATGGCTACACCTTC. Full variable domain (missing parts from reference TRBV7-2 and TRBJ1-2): GAGVSQSPSNKVTEKGKDVELRCDPISGHTALYWYRQSLGQGLEFLIYFQGNSAPDKSGLPSDRFSAERTGGSVSTLTIQRTQQEDSAVYLCASSYDKNYGYTFGSGTRLTVV.

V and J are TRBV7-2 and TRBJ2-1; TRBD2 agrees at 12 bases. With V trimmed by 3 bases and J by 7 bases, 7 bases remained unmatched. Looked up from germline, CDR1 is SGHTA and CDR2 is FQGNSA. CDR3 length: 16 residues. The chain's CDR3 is CASSFTLAGGQNEQFF. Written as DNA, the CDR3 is TGTGCCAGCAGCTTCACTCTAGCGGGGGGGCAGAATGAGCAGTTCTTC.

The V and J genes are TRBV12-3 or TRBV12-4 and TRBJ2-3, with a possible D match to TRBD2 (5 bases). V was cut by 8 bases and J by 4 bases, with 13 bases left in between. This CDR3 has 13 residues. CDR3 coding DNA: TGTGCCAGCCGAAACACCGGGGCAGATACGCAGTATTTT. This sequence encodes CASRNTGADTQYF.

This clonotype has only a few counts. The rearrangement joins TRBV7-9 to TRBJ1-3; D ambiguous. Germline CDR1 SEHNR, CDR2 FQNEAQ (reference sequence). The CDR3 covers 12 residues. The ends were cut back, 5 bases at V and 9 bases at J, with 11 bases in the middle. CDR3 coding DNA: TGTGCCAGCAGCCCCGACGAAGCCACCATATATTTT. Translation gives CASSPDEATIYF.

CDR3 in DNA: TGTGCCAGCAGCTCTCCTAGCGGGGGGTCCCAGGTGGATACGCAGTATTTT. Protein: CASSSPSGGSQVDTQYF. The chain combines TRBV11-2 with TRBJ2-3; 11 bases map to TRBD2. Per the germline V gene, CDR1 is SGHAT and CDR2 is FQNNGV. The junction had 12 bases not matched to a gene; V was cut back by 4 bases and J by 6 bases. The CDR3 runs to 17 residues.